This T cell receptor (beta chain) was found in a study of OX40 agonist ivuxolimab in advanced cancers. TCRdb's copy holds only in-frame clones and misses some; the assay was immunoSEQ multiplex PCR. Of 65,000 to 80,000 clones in the sample, 93% were seen once. The sample consisted of CD4+ or CD8+ T cells sorted from blood, taken in a trial of the OX40 agonist ivuxolimab. The TCR comes from an adult with an advanced solid tumor such as melanoma, head and neck, liver or kidney cancer.

The DNA of the CDR3 is TGCGCCAGCAGCCAGGGACTAGCGGGGACCCATACGCAGTATTTT. Its protein is CASSQGLAGTHTQYF. The chain recombines TRBV4-1 with TRBJ2-3, with 13 bases that match TRBD2. CDR1 MGHRA and CDR2 YSYEKL come from the germline V gene. V lost 3 bases to trimming and J lost 7 bases; unmatched junction nucleotides: 4. This CDR3 comprises 15 residues.